The TCR beta chain described here comes from a study of T cells in Graves' hyperthyroidism and ophthalmopathy. Study outcomes and limitations: Separation of ophthalmopathy from stable hyperthyroidism was achieved by a 13 V-J model.

This clonotype was detected once. The antigen remains unidentified. It was considered stable Graves' hyperthyroidism when ophthalmopathy did not progress within 18 months. The study based diagnoses on clinical symptoms, serum thyroxine and TRAb, thyroid ultrasound and orbital computed tomography. Regions amplified from RNA transcripts were the TCR beta CDR3 regions. The TCR CDR3 first-round RT-PCR relied on the HTBI primer set. Each CDR3 protein gets one entry after TCRdb re-called the multiplex PCR reads with MiXCR. Of over 450,000 distinct CDR3 sequences in the sample, around 15% were seen once. The CDR3 is made up of 16 amino acids. Germline V CDR1 and CDR2: SGHAT, FQDESV (reference sequence). The ends were cut back, 5 bases at V and 11 bases at J, with 25 bases in the middle.

The clonotype comes from a young woman with Graves' hyperthyroidism. Sample: blood. This chain joins TRBV11-1 and TRBJ2-1, with D perhaps matching TRBD2 (5 bases). In nucleotides, the CDR3 is TGTGCCAGCAGCCAAGGAACGGGTGCTGGGCGGAGGAAGCAGTTCTTC. The encoded protein is CASSQGTGAGRRKQFF. The full variable domain, in which reference TRBV11-1 and TRBJ2-1 provide the parts outside the CDR3, is EAEVAQSPRYKITEKSQAVAFWCDPISGHATLYWYRQILGQGPELLVQFQDESVVDDSQLPKDRFSAERLKGVDSTLKIQPAELGDSAMYLCASSQGTGAGRRKQFFGPGTRLTVL.